This TCR beta chain was sequenced in a study of T cell responses to AZD1222 COVID-19 vaccine. Second-dose intervals near 4 or 12 weeks were combined. The CDR3 is made up of 14 amino acids. Germline CDR1 is SEHNR and CDR2 is FQNEAQ (reference sequence). Trimming cost V 1 base and J 8 bases, with 14 bases left between them. Sequencing used immunoSEQ multiplex PCR; TCRdb keeps in-frame clones, though not all of them. The table has more than 15,000 clones, 89% seen once. This chain links TRBV7-9 with TRBJ1-1, with D unclear. Source: peripheral blood, taken 28 days after the second AZD1222 dose. The TCR sequence derives from an adult who received the AZD1222 COVID-19 vaccine. CDR3 nucleotides: TGTGCCAGCAGCTTAGACCCCGGGGTCCGGGAAGCTTTCTTT. Translated, it gives CASSLDPGVREAFF. The entire variable domain, with the rest obtained from reference TRBV7-9 and TRBJ1-1, is as follows: DTGVSQNPRHKITKRGQNVTFRCDPISEHNRLYWYRQTLGQGPEFLTYFQNEAQLEKSRLLSDRFSAERPKGSFSTLEIQRTEQGDSAMYLCASSLDPGVREAFFGQGTRLTVV.